These 19 T cell receptor beta chains were sequenced from one sample in a study of identical twins. TCRdb analysed the 5' RACE reads with MiXCR anew, one entry per CDR3 protein. In the table there are 200,000 to 250,000 distinct CDR3 sequences, over 9.5% of which are singletons. The sample was memory T cells sorted from blood. The receptors were gathered from a middle-aged man in good health.

This clonotype was counted at least ten times. CDR3 amino acids: CSARDLKGLAVGGETQYF. The CDR3 DNA sequence: TGCAGTGCTAGAGATTTGAAAGGGCTAGCGGTTGGGGGAGAGACCCAGTACTTC. J is TRBJ2-5 and V is TRBV20-1; TRBD2 matches at 7 bases. The V and J ends lost 0 bases and 4 bases, in that order; junction bases with no gene match: 17. The CDR3 extends over 18 amino acids. Germline CDR1 reads DFQATT; CDR2 reads SNEGSKA (reference sequence).

This clonotype was detected ten times or more. The genes are TRBV7-8 and TRBJ2-7; D ambiguous. The CDR3 consists of 13 residues. Germline assignment: CDR1 SGHVS and CDR2 FQNEAQ. Between the trimmed V and J ends, which lost 1 base and 3 bases, there was a span of 7 bases. CDR3 region: CASSLVSIYEQYF. The CDR3 DNA sequence: TGTGCCAGCAGCTTAGTCTCTATCTACGAGCAGTACTTC.

This clonotype has ten or more counts. The chain carries TRBV6-2 or TRBV6-3 and TRBJ2-2, with 10 positions matching TRBD1. CDR1 MNHEY and CDR2 SVGEGT come from the germline V gene. The J segment lost 5 bases and the V segment lost 3 bases, leaving 6 bases of the junction unmatched. The length of the CDR3 is 16 residues. The CDR3 DNA is TGTGCCAGCAGTTATCCGGGACAGGGGAATACCGGGGAGCTGTTTTTT. It translates to CASSYPGQGNTGELFF.

This clonotype showed up many times. V is TRBV5-1 and J is TRBJ2-5, with a possible D match to TRBD1 (6 bases). Between the trimmed V and J ends, which lost 0 bases and 5 bases, there was a span of 14 bases. There are 15 residues in the CDR3. The germline V gene has CDR1 SGHRS and CDR2 YFSETQ. The CDR3: CASSLARGQGETQYF. The CDR3 DNA sequence: TGCGCCAGCAGCTTGGCCCGAGGGCAGGGGGAGACCCAGTACTTC. The variable domain in full, with the rest retrieved from reference TRBV5-1 and TRBJ2-5, is KAGVTQTPRYLIKTRGQQVTLSCSPISGHRSVSWYQQTPGQGLQFLFEYFSETQRNKGNFPGRFSGRQFSNSRSEMNVSTLELGDSALYLCASSLARGQGETQYFGPGTRLLVL.

The rearrangement uses TRBV14 and TRBJ2-2, with D possibly matching TRBD2 (6 bases). Germline lookup yields CDR1 SGHDN and CDR2 FVKESK. This CDR3 has 15 amino acids. V gave up 1 base and J gave up 3 bases, with 9 bases separating them. Here the CDR3 reads CASSQGGRYTGELFF. CDR3 bases: TGTGCCAGCAGCCAAGGTGGGAGGTACACCGGGGAGCTGTTTTTT.

The V call is TRBV29-1, the J call TRBJ2-6, with D possibly TRBD2 on 5 matching bases. This CDR3 spans 14 amino acids. Per the germline V gene, CDR1 is SQVTM and CDR2 is ANQGSEA. Trimming left V 4 bases short and J 2 bases short, with 9 bases between. The CDR3 region is CSVGEGAGANVLTF. The CDR3 DNA follows: TGCAGCGTTGGTGAGGGAGCTGGGGCCAACGTCCTGACTTTC.

This clonotype showed up many times. This chain joins TRBV10-3 and TRBJ2-3, with 9 bases aligning to TRBD1. J gave up 1 base and V 6 bases, and 11 bases lay outside the gene matches. CDR1 and CDR2 from the germline V gene are ENHRY and SYGVKD. This CDR3 has 17 residues. The CDR3 nucleotides are TGTGCCATCAGGGGTGGACAGGGGACTCCCGGCACAGATACGCAGTATTTT. It encodes CAIRGGQGTPGTDTQYF.

The table lists this clonotype with many counts. The chain employs TRBV5-1 and TRBJ2-7, with 9 positions matching TRBD1. V lost 6 bases, J lost 2 bases, and 9 bases stayed unmatched. The CDR3 is 15 residues long. Germline values: CDR1 SGHRS, CDR2 YFSETQ. The CDR3 DNA is TGCGCCAGCAAGCTCCCCGGGACAGGGACCTACGAGCAGTACTTC. This translates into CASKLPGTGTYEQYF.

This clonotype has a handful of counts. V is TRBV11-2 and J is TRBJ2-7; D ambiguous. V was pared by 1 base and J by 4 bases, with 8 bases between. The CDR3 length is 13 residues. Germline V CDR1 and CDR2: SGHAT, FQNNGV. The CDR3 nucleotides read TGTGCCAGCAGCTTAGGACCCGGGTACGAGCAGTACTTC. Protein: CASSLGPGYEQYF.

This clonotype was found many times. The CDR3 nucleotides are TGCAGTGCTAGATATCACCTCCTTGGCAGGGGTCGTGAAAAACTGTTTTTT. It encodes CSARYHLLGRGREKLFF. The rearrangement joins TRBV20-1 to TRBJ1-4, with a possible D match to TRBD1 (6 bases). In germline, CDR1 is DFQATT, CDR2 SNEGSKA (reference sequence). Deletions cut 2 bases from V and 7 bases from J, with 23 bases between. The CDR3 has 17 amino acids.

CDR3 in amino acids: CASSYSGTENQPQHF. The DNA of the CDR3 is TGTGCCAGCAGTTACTCGGGGACTGAAAATCAGCCCCAGCATTTT. The rearrangement uses TRBV6-2 or TRBV6-3 and TRBJ1-5, with a tentative D call TRBD1 (5 bases). The V and J ends lost 0 bases and 4 bases respectively, with 10 bases between them. The CDR3 totals 15 residues. The V gene's germline CDR1 is MNHEY and CDR2 SVGEGT.

The table lists this clonotype with a few counts. This sequence joins TRBV5-1 and TRBJ1-4, with D hard to call. Germline V gene sequence: CDR1 SGHRS, CDR2 YFSETQ. V was shortened by 0 bases and J by 1 base, with 7 bases between the two germline ends. The CDR3 length is 15 residues. The CDR3 region has the DNA TGCGCCAGCAGCTTGGCCTTGGGAACTAATGAAAAACTGTTTTTT. Amino acids: CASSLALGTNEKLFF.

This clonotype was seen repeatedly, ten times or more. The chain is built from TRBV27 and TRBJ2-7, with 12 bases identical to TRBD1. Per the germline V gene, CDR1 is MNHEY and CDR2 is SMNVEV (reference sequence). V dropped 0 bases and J dropped 7; count of bases not matched to a gene: 7. The CDR3 runs to 16 residues. CDR3 in DNA: TGTGCCAGCAGTTTATCCCCCGGGACAGGGGGCAGGGAGCAGTACTTC. It specifies CASSLSPGTGGREQYF.

The CDR3 coding sequence is TGCAGCGTTACCGCAGGGCTGGATGAGCAGTTCTTC. Its translation is CSVTAGLDEQFF. The chain uses TRBV29-1 and TRBJ2-1; D perhaps matches TRBD1 (5 bases). The CDR3 is 12 amino acids. V was pared by 5 bases and J by 8 bases, with 13 bases between. The V gene's germline CDR1 is SQVTM and CDR2 ANQGSEA.

This clonotype was seen more than once but under ten times. This chain joins TRBV12-3 or TRBV12-4 and TRBJ1-1, with TRBD1 identical over 11 bases. V shed 6 bases, J shed 6 bases, and the junction held 6 bases outside the gene matches. The CDR3 runs to 14 residues. CDR3 in amino acids: CASSRGQGGAEAFF. In DNA form, the CDR3 reads TGTGCCAGCAGCAGGGGACAGGGGGGGGCTGAAGCTTTCTTT.

In this sample, this clonotype turned up many times. The V and J genes are TRBV4-3 and TRBJ2-5; 11 bases fit TRBD2. This CDR3 contains 16 residues. Losses at the gene ends were 0 bases for V and 3 bases for J; bases not matched to a gene: 3. Germline assignment: CDR1 LGHNA and CDR2 YSLEER. CDR3 in amino acids: CASSQEVSGGEETQYF. In DNA form, the CDR3 reads TGCGCCAGCAGCCAAGAGGTTAGCGGGGGGGAAGAGACCCAGTACTTC.

This clonotype was seen a handful of times. The rearrangement links TRBV7-9 to TRBJ2-1; TRBD2 matches 7 bases. The V segment lost 4 bases and the J segment 1 base; nucleotides outside the gene matches: 7. This CDR3 is 16 amino acids long. Per the germline V gene, CDR1 is SEHNR and CDR2 is FQNEAQ (reference sequence). The CDR3 spells CASSSMGGSSYNEQFF. CDR3 DNA: TGTGCCAGCAGCTCGATGGGCGGGAGTTCCTACAATGAGCAGTTCTTC.

At least ten counts were recorded for this clonotype. The V gene is TRBV21-1, the J gene TRBJ2-5. TRBV21-1 is given as a pseudogene. The CDR3 extends over 16 amino acids. The CDR3: CASRESDKAYQETQYF. CDR3 bases: TGTGCCAGCAGGGAATCCGACAAAGCGTACCAAGAGACCCAGTACTTC.

This clonotype came up many times. The chain combines TRBV5-1 with TRBJ1-1; no reliable D call. The V end lost 0 bases, the J end lost 5 bases, and 8 bases lay between the germline ends. The germline gives CDR1 SGHRS, CDR2 YFSETQ. The CDR3 covers 13 residues. The CDR3 coding sequence is TGCGCCAGCAGCTTGGGTTGGGAGACTGAAGCTTTCTTT. Translated, it gives CASSLGWETEAFF.